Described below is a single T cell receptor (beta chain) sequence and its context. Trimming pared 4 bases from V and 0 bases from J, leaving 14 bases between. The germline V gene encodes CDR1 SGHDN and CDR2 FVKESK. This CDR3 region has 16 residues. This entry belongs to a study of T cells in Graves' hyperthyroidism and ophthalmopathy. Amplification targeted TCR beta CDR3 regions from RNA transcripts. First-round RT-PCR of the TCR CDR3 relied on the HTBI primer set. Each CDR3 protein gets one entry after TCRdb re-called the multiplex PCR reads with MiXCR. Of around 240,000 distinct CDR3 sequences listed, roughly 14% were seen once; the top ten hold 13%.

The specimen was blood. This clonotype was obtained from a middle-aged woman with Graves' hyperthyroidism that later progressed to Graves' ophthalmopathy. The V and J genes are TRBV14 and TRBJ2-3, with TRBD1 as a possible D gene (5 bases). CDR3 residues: CASSRSRTPSTDTQYF. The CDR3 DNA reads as TGTGCCAGCAGCCGTTCCAGGACACCTAGCACAGATACGCAGTATTTT.